This TCR beta chain was observed in a study of identical twins. Healthy Caucasians alone served as donors. TCRdb analysed the 5' RACE reads with MiXCR anew, one entry per CDR3 protein. This sample yields roughly 690,000 distinct CDR3 sequences, of which 20% to 25% are seen a single time; roughly 4% belongs to the top ten. Deletions cut 4 bases from V and 9 bases from J, with 16 bases between. The CDR3 covers 14 residues. Looked up from germline, CDR1 is SGHTA and CDR2 is FQGTGA. This clonotype was detected only a few times. These sequences were also reported in another study, on T cells expressing NK-cell markers.

This receptor was obtained from a woman between 18 and 29 years old in good health. Sample: PBMCs. V gene TRBV7-3 combines with J gene TRBJ2-1; no definite D call. CDR3 amino acids: CASSSPSKGPEQFF. In DNA, the CDR3 is TGTGCCAGCAGCTCCCCATCAAAGGGTCCTGAGCAGTTCTTC.